This TCR beta chain was recovered during a study of T cells expressing NK-cell markers. For each CDR3 protein, TCRdb gives one entry from its re-call of the 5' RACE reads, without DNA. The sample totals a few hundred thousand distinct CDR3 sequences. The germline V gene has CDR1 MNHNS and CDR2 SASEGT. This CDR3 region has 15 residues. Sequencing was done on a sample of blood T cells: a sorted CD56 or NKG2C T cell subset, CD4+ or CD8+ T cells, or bulk PBMC T cells (not recorded which). This sequence originates from a man between 18 and 69 years old in good health. J is TRBJ1-2 and V is TRBV6-1; TCRdb proposes TRBD1, but this gene call is untestable without DNA. CDR3 residues: CASSLQAGQGYGYTF.